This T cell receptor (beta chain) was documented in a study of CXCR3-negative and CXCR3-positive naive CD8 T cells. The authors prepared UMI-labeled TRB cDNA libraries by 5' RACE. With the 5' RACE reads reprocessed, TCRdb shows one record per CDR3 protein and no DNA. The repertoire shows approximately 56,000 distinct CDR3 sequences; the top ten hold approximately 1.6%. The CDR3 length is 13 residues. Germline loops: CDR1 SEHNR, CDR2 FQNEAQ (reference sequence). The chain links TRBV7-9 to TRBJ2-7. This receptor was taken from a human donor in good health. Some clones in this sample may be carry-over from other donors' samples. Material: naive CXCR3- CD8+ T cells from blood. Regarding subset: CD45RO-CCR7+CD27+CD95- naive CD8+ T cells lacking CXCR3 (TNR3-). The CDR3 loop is CASSLRTANEQYF.